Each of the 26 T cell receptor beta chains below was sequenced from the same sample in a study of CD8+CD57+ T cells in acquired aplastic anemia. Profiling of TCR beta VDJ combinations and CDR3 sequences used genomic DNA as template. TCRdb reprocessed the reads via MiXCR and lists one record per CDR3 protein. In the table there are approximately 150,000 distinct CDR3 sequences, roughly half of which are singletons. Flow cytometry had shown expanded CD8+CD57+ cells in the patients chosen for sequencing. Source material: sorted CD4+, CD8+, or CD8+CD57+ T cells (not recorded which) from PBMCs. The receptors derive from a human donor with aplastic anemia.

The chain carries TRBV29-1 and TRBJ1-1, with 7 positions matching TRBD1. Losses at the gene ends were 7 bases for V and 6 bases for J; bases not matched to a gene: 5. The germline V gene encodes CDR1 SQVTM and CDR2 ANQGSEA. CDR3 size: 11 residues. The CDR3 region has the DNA TGCAGCGCGATTACAGGGGCTGAAGCTTTCTTT. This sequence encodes CSAITGAEAFF.

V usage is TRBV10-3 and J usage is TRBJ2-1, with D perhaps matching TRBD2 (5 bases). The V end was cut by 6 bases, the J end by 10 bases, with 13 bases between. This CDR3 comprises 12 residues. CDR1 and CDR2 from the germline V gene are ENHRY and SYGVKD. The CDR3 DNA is TGTGCCATCAGCGAGGGTCGCAGGGAGCAGTTCTTC. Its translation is CAISEGRREQFF.

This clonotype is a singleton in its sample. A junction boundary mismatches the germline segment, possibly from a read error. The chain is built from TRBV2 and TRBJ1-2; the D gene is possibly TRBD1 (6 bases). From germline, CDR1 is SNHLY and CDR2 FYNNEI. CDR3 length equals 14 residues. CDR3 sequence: CASNYGGGQNGYTF. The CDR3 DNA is TGTGCCAGCAATTACGGGGGGGGGCAGAATGGCTACACTTTC.

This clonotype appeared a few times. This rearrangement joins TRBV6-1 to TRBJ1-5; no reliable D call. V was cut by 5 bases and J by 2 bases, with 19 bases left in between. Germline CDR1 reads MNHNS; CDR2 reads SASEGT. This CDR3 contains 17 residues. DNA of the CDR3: TGTGCCAGCAGTCGGCCCTCCGTCCGGGAGGGCAATCAGCCCCAGCATTTT. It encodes CASSRPSVREGNQPQHF.

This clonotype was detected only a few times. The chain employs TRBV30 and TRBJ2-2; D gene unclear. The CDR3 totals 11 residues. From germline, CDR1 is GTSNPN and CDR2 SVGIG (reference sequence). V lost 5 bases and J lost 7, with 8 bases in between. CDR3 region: CAWGIGGELFF. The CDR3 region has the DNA TGTGCCTGGGGGATTGGCGGGGAGCTGTTTTTT.

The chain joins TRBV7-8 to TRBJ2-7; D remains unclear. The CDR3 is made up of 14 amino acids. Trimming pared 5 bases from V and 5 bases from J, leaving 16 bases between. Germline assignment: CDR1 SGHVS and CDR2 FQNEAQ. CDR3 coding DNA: TGTGCCAGCAGCAACACTTACCACAATAACGAGCAGTACGTC. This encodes CASSNTYHNNEQYV.

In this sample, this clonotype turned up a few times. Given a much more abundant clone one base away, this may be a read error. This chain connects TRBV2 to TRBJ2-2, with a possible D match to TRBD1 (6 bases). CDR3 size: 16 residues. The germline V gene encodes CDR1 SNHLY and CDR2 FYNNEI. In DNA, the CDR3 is TGTGCCAGCAGTGAAGCGCTGGGGGCTGGGACCGGGGAGCTGTCTTTT. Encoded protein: CASSEALGAGTGELSF.

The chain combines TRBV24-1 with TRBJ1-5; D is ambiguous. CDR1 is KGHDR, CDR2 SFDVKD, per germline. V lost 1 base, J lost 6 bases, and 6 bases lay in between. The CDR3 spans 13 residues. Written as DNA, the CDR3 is TGTGCCACCAGTGATTTCGAGGGTCAGCCCCAGCATTTT. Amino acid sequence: CATSDFEGQPQHF.

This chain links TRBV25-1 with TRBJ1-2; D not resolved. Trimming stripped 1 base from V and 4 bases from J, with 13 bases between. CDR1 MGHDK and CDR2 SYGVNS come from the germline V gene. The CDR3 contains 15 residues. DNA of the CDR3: TGTGCCAGCAGTGAATTGGCGGCGGAACTCTATGGCTACACCTTC. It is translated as CASSELAAELYGYTF.

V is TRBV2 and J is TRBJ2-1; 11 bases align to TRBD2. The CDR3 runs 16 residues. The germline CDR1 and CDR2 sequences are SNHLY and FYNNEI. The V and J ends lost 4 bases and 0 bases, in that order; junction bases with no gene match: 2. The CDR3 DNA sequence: TGTGCCAGCAGTGGGACTAGCGGGCCCTCCTACAATGAGCAGTTCTTC. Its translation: CASSGTSGPSYNEQFF.

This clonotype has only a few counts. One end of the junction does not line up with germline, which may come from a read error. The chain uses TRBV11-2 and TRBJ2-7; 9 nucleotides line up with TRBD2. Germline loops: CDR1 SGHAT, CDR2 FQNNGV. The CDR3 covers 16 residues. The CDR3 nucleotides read TGTGTCAGCAGCTTAGTAGTGACTAGCGGAGCCTACGAGCAGTACTTC. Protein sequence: CVSSLVVTSGAYEQYF.

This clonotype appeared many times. The CDR3 DNA follows: TGTGCCAGCAGCTTACAGGGGGGATATGGCTACACCTTC. It encodes CASSLQGGYGYTF. The chain joins TRBV5-8 to TRBJ1-2; 8 nucleotides match TRBD1. Germline V CDR1 and CDR2: SGHTS, YDEGEE. The CDR3 is 13 amino acids. V shed 2 bases, J shed 5 bases, and the junction held 2 bases outside the gene matches. The whole variable domain, filled in from reference TRBV5-8 and TRBJ1-2, reads EAGVTQSPTHLIKTRGQQATLRCSPISGHTSVYWYQQALGLGLQFLLWYDEGEERNRGNFPPRFSGRQFPNYSSELNVNALELEDSALYLCASSLQGGYGYTFGSGTRLTVV.

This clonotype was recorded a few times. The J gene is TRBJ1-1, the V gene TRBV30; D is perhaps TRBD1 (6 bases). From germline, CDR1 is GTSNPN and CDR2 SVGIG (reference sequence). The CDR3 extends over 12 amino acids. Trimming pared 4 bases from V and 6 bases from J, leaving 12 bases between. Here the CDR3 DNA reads TGTGCCTGGACCAGGGGAGGCCCTGAAGCTTTCTTT. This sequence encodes CAWTRGGPEAFF.

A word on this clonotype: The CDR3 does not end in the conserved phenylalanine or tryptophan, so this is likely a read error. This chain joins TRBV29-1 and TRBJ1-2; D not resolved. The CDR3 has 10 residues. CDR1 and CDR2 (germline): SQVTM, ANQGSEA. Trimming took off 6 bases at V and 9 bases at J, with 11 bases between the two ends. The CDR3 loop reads CSVLASSYTL. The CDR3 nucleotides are TGCAGCGTACTCGCGAGTAGCTACACCCTC.

In DNA, the CDR3 is TGTGCCAGCAGCTTGGCAGGGGGACACTATGGCTACACCTTC. Its translation: CASSLAGGHYGYTF. The chain links TRBV7-2 to TRBJ1-2; 7 positions match TRBD1. V dropped 3 bases and J dropped 3; count of bases not matched to a gene: 4. Germline-derived CDR1 and CDR2 are SGHTA and FQGNSA. The CDR3 is 14 residues long. The full variable domain, its missing parts supplied by reference TRBV7-2 and TRBJ1-2, is GAGVSQSPSNKVTEKGKDVELRCDPISGHTALYWYRQSLGQGLEFLIYFQGNSAPDKSGLPSDRFSAERTGGSVSTLTIQRTQQEDSAVYLCASSLAGGHYGYTFGSGTRLTVV.

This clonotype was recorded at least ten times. The chain's CDR3 is CASSQRPASGRALAGQFF. The DNA of the CDR3 is TGTGCCAGCAGCCAGCGACCCGCTAGCGGGAGGGCGTTGGCCGGGCAGTTCTTC. The chain has TRBV11-2 and TRBJ2-1; TRBD2 agrees at 12 bases. Germline CDR1 and CDR2: SGHAT and FQNNGV. With 5 bases clipped from V and 12 bases from J, the junction kept 20 bases outside the gene matches. This CDR3 is 18 amino acids long.

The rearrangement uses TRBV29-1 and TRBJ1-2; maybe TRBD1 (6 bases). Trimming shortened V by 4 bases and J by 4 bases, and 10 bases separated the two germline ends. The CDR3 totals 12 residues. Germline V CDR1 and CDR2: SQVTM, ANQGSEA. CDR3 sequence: CSVAPTGYGYTF. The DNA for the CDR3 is TGCAGCGTTGCACCGACAGGCTATGGCTACACCTTC.

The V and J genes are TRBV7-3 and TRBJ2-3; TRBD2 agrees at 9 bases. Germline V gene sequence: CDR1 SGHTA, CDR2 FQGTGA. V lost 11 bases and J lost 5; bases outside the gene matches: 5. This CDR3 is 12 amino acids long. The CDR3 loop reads CAWKTSGDTQYF. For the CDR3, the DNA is TGTGCCTGGAAGACTAGCGGAGATACGCAGTATTTT.

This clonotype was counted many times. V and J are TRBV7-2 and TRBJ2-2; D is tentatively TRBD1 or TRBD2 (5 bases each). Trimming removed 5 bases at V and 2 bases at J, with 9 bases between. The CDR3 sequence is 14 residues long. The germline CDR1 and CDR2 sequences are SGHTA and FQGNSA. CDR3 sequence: CASSRDANTGELFF. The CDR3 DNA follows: TGTGCCAGCAGCCGGGACGCTAACACCGGGGAGCTGTTTTTT.

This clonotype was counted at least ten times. The CDR3 sequence is CASSLDSGIDGYTF. In nucleotides, the CDR3 is TGTGCCAGCAGTTTAGATTCAGGGATTGATGGCTACACCTTC. The genes are TRBV12-3 or TRBV12-4 and TRBJ1-2; TRBD1 might be the D (5 bases). Trimming stripped 1 base from V and 6 bases from J, with 12 bases between. This CDR3 spans 14 amino acids.

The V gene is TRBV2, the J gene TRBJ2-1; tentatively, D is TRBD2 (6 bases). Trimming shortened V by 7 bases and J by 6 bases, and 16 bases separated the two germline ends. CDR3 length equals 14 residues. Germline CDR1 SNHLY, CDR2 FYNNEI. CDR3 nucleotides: TGTGCCAGCAACCTCCGCCGGGGAGGCAATGAGCAGTTCTTC. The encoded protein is CASNLRRGGNEQFF.

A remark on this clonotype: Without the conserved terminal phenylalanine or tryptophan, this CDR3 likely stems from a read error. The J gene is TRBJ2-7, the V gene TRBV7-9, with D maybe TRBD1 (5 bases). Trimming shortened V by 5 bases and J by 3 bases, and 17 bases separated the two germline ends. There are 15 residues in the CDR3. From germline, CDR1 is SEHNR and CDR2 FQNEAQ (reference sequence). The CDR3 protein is CASSRPGSLRYEQYS. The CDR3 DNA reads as TGTGCCAGCAGCCGACCAGGGTCTTTACGCTACGAGCAGTACTCC.

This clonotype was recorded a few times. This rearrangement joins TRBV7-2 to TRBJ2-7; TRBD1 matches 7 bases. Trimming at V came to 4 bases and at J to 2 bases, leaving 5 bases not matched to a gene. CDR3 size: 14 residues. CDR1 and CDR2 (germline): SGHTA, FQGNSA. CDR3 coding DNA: TGTGCCAGCAGCTCGCGGACAGGACCCTACGAGCAGTACTTC. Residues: CASSSRTGPYEQYF.

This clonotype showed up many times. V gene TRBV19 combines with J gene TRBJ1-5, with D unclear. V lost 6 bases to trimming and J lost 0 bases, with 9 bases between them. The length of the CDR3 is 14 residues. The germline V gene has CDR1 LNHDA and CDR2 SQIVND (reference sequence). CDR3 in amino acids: CASSPLHSNQPQHF. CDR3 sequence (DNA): TGTGCCAGTAGCCCCCTTCATAGCAATCAGCCCCAGCATTTT.

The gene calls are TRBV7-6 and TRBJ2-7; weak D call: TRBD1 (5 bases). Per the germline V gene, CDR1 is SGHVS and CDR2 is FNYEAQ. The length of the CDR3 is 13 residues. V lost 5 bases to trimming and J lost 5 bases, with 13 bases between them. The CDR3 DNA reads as TGTGCCAGCAGCCATACCAGGGTCCACGAGCAGTACTTC. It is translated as CASSHTRVHEQYF.

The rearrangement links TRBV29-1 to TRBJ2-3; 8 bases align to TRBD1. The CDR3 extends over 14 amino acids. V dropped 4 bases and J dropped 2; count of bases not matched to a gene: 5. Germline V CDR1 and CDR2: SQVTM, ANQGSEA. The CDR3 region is CSVAGQANTDTQYF. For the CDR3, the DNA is TGCAGCGTTGCGGGACAGGCCAACACAGATACGCAGTATTTT.